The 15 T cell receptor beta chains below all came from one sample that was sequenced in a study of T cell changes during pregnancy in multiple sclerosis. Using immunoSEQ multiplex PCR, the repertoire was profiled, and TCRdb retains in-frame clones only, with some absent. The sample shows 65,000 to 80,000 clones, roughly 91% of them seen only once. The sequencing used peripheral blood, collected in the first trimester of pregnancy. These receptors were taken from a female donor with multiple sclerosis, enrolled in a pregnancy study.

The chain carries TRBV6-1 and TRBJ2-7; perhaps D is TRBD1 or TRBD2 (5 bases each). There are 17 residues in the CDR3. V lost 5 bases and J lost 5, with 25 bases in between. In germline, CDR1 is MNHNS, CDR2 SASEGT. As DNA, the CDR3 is TGTGCCAGCAGTCAAGGACAAAAAGGTCCGGAGGAGAACGAGCAGTACTTC. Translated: CASSQGQKGPEENEQYF.

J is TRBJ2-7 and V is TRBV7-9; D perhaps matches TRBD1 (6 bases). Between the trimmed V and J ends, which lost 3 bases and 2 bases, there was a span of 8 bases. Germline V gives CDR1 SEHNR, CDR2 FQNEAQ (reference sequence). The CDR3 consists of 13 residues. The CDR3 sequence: CASSLDRPYEQYF. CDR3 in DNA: TGTGCCAGCAGCTTGGACAGACCCTACGAGCAGTACTTC.

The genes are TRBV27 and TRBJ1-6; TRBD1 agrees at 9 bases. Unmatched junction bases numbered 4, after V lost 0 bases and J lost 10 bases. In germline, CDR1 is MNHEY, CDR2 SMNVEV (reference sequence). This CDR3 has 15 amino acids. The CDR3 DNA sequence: TGTGCCAGCAGTTTATCGGGACAGGGTGGGTCACCCCTCCACTTT. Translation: CASSLSGQGGSPLHF.

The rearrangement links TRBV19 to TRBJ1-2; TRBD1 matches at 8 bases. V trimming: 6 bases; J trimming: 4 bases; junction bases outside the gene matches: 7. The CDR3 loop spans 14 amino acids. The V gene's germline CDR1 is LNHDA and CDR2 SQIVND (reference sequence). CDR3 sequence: CASRGDRGSYGYTF. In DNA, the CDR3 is TGTGCCAGTAGAGGTGACAGGGGAAGCTATGGCTACACCTTC.

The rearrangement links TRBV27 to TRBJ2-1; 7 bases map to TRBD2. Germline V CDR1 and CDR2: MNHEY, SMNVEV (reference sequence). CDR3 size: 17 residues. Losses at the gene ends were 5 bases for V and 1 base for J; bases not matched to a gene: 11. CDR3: CASSPRVAGRSYNEQFF. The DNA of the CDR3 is TGTGCCAGCAGTCCCCGGGTAGCGGGTAGGTCCTACAATGAGCAGTTCTTC.

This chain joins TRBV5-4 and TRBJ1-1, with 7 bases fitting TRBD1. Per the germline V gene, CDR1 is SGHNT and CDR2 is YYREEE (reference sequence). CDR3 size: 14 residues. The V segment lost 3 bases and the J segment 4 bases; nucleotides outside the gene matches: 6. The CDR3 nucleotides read TGTGCCAGCAGCTCCACAGGGGACGGCACTGAAGCTTTCTTT. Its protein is CASSSTGDGTEAFF.

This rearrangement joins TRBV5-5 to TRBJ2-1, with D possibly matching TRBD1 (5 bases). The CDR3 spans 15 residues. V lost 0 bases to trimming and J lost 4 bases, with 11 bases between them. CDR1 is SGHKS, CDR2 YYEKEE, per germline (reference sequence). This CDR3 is CASSLAREGYNEQFF. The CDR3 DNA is TGTGCCAGCAGCTTGGCCAGGGAAGGGTACAATGAGCAGTTCTTC. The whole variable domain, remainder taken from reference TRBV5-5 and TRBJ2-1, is DAGVTQSPTHLIKTRGQQVTLRCSPISGHKSVSWYQQVLGQGPQFIFQYYEKEERGRGNFPDRFSARQFPNYSSELNVNALLLGDSALYLCASSLAREGYNEQFFGPGTRLTVL.

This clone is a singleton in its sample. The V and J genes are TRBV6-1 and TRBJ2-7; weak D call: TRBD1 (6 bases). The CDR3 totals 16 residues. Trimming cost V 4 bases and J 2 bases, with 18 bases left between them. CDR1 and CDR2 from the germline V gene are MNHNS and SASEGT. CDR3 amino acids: CASSALPDRGTYEQYF. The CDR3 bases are TGTGCCAGCAGTGCTCTTCCGGACAGAGGAACCTACGAGCAGTACTTC.

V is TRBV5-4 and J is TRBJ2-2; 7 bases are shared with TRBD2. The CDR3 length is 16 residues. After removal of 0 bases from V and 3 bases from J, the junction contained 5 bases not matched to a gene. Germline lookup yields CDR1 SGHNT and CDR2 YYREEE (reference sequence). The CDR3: CASSLAGRGDTGELFF. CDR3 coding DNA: TGTGCCAGCAGCTTGGCCGGCCGGGGGGACACCGGGGAGCTGTTTTTT.

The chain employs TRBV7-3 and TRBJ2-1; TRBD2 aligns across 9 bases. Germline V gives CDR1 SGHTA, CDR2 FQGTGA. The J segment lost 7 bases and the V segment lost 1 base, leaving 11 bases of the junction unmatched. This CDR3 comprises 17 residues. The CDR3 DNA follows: TGTGCCAGCAGCTTAAAAGCGGGGGGAATAGGTGGGAATGAGCAGTTCTTC. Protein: CASSLKAGGIGGNEQFF.

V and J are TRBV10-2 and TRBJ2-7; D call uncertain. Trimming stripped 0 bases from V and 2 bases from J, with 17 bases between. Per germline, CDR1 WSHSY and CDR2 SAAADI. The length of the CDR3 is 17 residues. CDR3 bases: TGCGCCAGCAGTGAGTCCCACGGTAGCCCAAACGCCTACGAGCAGTACTTC. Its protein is CASSESHGSPNAYEQYF.

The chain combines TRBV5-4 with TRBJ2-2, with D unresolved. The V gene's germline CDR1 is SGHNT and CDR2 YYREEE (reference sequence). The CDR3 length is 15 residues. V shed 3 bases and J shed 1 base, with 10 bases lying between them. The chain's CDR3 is CASSSLGRNTGELFF. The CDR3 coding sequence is TGTGCCAGCAGCTCGCTTGGGCGGAACACCGGGGAGCTGTTTTTT. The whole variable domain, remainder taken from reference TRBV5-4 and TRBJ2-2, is ETGVTQSPTHLIKTRGQQVTLRCSSQSGHNTVSWYQQALGQGPQFIFQYYREEENGRGNFPPRFSGLQFPNYSSELNVNALELDDSALYLCASSSLGRNTGELFFGEGSRLTVL.

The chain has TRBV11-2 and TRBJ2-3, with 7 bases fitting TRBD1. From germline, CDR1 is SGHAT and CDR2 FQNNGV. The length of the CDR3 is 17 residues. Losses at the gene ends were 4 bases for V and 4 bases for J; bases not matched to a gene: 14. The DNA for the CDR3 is TGTGCCAGCAGCTACGGCCCGAACAGGGGCTGGGCAGATACGCAGTATTTT. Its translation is CASSYGPNRGWADTQYF.

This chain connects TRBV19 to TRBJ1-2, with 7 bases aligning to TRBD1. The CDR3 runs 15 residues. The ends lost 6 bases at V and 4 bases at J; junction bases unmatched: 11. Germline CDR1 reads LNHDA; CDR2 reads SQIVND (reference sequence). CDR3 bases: TGTGCCAGTAGCCAAATACGGGGACAGTTCTATGGCTACACCTTC. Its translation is CASSQIRGQFYGYTF.

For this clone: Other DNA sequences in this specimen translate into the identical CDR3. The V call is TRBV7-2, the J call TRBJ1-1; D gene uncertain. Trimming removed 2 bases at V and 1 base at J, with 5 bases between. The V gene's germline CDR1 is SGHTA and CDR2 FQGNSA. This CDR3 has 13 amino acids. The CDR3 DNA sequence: TGTGCCAGCAGCTTACAGAAGAACACTGAAGCTTTCTTT. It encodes CASSLQKNTEAFF. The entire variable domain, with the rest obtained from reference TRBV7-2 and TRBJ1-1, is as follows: GAGVSQSPSNKVTEKGKDVELRCDPISGHTALYWYRQSLGQGLEFLIYFQGNSAPDKSGLPSDRFSAERTGGSVSTLTIQRTQQEDSAVYLCASSLQKNTEAFFGQGTRLTVV.